This T cell receptor beta chain is from a study of blood T cell repertoires in COVID-19. In the original processing: Amplification of reference gene primers was used by the study to estimate nucleated cell counts. Generated by immunoSEQ multiplex PCR, the TCRdb table keeps only in-frame clones and is missing some. That table is the source of V, J and clone size, and D and trimming were worked out from the DNA. The data hold 150,000 to 180,000 clones, with roughly 80% observed a single time. This clone came up a few times. After removal of 1 base from V and 1 base from J, the junction contained 1 base not matched to a gene. The germline V gene has CDR1 MNHEY and CDR2 SVGEGT. The CDR3 is 15 amino acids.

J is TRBJ1-5 and V is TRBV6-2 or TRBV6-3; 7 bases are a match to TRBD1. This clonotype originated in a woman aged 55-69 years with COVID-19, enrolled during active disease. Material: peripheral blood. For the CDR3, the DNA is TGTGCCAGCAGTTACTTGGGACAGAGCAATCAGCCCCAGCATTTT. It codes for CASSYLGQSNQPQHF.